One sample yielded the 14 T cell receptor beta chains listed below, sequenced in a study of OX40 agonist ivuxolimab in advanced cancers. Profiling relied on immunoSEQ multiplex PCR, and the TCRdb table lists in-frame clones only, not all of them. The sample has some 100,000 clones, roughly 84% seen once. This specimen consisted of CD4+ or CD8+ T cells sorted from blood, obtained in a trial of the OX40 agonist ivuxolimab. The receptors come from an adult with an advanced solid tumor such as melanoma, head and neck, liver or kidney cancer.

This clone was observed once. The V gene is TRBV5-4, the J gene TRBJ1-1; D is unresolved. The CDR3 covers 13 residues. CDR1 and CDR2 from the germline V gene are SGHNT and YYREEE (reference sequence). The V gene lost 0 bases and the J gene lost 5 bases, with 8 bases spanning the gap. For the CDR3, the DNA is TGTGCCAGCAGCTTGGAGCGTGGGACTGAAGCTTTCTTT. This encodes CASSLERGTEAFF. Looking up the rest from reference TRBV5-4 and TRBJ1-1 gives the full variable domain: ETGVTQSPTHLIKTRGQQVTLRCSSQSGHNTVSWYQQALGQGPQFIFQYYREEENGRGNFPPRFSGLQFPNYSSELNVNALELDDSALYLCASSLERGTEAFFGQGTRLTVV.

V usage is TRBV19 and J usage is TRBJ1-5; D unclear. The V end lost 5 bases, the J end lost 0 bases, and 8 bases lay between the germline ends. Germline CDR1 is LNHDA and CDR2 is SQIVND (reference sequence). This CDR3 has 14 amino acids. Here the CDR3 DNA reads TGTGCCAGTAGTCAACCGGTTAGCAATCAGCCCCAGCATTTT. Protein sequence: CASSQPVSNQPQHF.

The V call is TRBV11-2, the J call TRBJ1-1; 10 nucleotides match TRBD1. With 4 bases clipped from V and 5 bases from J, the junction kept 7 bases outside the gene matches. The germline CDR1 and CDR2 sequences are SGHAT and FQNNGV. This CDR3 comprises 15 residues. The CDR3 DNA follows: TGTGCCAGCAGCTCTACGGGACAGGGGCGGACTGAAGCTTTCTTT. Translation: CASSSTGQGRTEAFF.

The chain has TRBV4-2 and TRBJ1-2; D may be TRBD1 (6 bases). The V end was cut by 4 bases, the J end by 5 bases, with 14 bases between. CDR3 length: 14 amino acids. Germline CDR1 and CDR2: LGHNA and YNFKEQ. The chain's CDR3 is CASSREQGKYGYTF. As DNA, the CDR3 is TGTGCCAGCAGCCGAGAACAGGGCAAGTATGGCTACACCTTC.

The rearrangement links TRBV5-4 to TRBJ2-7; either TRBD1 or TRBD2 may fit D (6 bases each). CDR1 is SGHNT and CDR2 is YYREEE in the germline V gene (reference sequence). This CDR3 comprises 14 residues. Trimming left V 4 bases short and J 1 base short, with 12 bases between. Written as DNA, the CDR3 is TGTGCCAGCAGCCCGCGAGGGGGGTCCTACGAGCAGTACTTC. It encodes CASSPRGGSYEQYF.

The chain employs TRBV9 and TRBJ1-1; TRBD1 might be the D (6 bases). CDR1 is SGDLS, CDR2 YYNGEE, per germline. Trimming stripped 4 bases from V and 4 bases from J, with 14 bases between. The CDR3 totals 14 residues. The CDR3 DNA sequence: TGTGCCAGCAGCCCTCATCTGGACAGCACTGAAGCTTTCTTT. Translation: CASSPHLDSTEAFF.

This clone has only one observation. The chain's CDR3 is CASSHEMIGAKGNTIYF. For the CDR3, the DNA is TGCGCCAGCAGCCATGAGATGATAGGGGCAAAAGGAAACACCATATATTTT. J is TRBJ1-3 and V is TRBV4-3; D might be TRBD1 (5 bases). The CDR3 is 17 amino acids. Germline V lookup: CDR1 LGHNA, CDR2 YSLEER. Between the trimmed V and J ends, which lost 3 bases and 4 bases, there was a span of 19 bases.

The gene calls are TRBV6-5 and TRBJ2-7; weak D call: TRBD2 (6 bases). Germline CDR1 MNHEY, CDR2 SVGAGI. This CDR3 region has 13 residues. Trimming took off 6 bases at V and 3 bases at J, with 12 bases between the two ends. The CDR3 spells CASSRGGNYEQYF. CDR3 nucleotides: TGTGCCAGCAGCCGCGGAGGGAACTACGAGCAGTACTTC.

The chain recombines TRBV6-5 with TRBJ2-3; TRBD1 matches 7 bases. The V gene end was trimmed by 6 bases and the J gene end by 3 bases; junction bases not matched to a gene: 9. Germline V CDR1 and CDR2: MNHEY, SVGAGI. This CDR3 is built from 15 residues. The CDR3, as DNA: TGTGCCAGCAGCAGACAGGGAAGGGAGACAGATACGCAGTATTTT. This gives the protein CASSRQGRETDTQYF.

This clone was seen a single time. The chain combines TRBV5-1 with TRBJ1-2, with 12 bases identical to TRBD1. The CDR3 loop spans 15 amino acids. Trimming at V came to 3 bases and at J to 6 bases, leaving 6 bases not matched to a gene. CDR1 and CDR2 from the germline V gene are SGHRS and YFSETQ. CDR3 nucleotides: TGCGCCAGCAGCTCCGGGACAGGGGGCGCGGATGGCTACACCTTC. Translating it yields CASSSGTGGADGYTF. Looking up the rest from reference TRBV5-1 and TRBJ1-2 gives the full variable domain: KAGVTQTPRYLIKTRGQQVTLSCSPISGHRSVSWYQQTPGQGLQFLFEYFSETQRNKGNFPGRFSGRQFSNSRSEMNVSTLELGDSALYLCASSSGTGGADGYTFGSGTRLTVV.

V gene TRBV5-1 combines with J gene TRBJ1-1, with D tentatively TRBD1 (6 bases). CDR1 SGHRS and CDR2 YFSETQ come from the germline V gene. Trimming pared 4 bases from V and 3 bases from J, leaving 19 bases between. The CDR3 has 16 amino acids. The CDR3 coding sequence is TGCGCCAGCAGCCAAACTCCCACAGGGTTGGACACTGAAGCTTTCTTT. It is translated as CASSQTPTGLDTEAFF.

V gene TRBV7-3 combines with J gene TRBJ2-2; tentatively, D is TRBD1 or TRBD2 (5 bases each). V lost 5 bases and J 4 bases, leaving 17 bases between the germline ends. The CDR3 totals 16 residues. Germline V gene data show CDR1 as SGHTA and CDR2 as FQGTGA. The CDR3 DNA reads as TGTGCCAGCAGCCCTTCGGGGACCTTGTCCACCGGGGAGCTGTTTTTT. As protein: CASSPSGTLSTGELFF.

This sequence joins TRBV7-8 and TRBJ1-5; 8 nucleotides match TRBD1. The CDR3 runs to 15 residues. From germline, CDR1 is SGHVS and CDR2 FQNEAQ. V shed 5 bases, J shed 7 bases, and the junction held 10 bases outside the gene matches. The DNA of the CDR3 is TGTGCCAGCAGCCGCCAGGGGGCAGGGGGACAGCCCCAGCATTTT. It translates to CASSRQGAGGQPQHF.

CDR3 amino acids: CASSAWDRGSEQYF. CDR3 sequence (DNA): TGTGCCAGCAGCGCTTGGGACAGGGGCTCCGAGCAGTACTTC. The chain is built from TRBV9 and TRBJ2-7; 10 bases are a match to TRBD1. This CDR3 is 14 amino acids long. Germline trimming cut 3 bases from V and 6 bases from J; bases unmatched to any gene: 6. Germline-derived CDR1 and CDR2 are SGDLS and YYNGEE.